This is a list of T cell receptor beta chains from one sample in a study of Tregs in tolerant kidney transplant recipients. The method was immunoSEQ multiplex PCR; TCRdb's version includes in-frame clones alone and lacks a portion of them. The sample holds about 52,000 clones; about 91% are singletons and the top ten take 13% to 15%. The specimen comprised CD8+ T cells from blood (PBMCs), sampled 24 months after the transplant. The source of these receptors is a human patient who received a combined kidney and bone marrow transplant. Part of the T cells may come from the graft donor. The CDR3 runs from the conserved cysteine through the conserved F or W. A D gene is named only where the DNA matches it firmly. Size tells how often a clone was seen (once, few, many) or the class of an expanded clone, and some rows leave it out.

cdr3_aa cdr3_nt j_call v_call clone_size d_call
CASSHVSAGNQPQHF TGCGCCAGCAGCCACGTCTCCGCAGGTAATCAGCCCCAGCATTTT TRBJ1-5 TRBV4-1 NA NA
CASSSLAGPYYEQYF TGTGCCAGCAGCTCCCTAGCGGGGCCCTACTACGAGCAGTACTTC TRBJ2-7 TRBV7-9 NA TRBD2
CASSSQVGASTWQYF TGTGCCAGCAGCTCCCAGGTGGGGGCTTCGACCTGGCAGTACTTC TRBJ2-7 TRBV11-2 few NA
CASSLGSGTSNEQFF TGTGCCAGCAGCTTGGGTTCCGGGACTAGCAATGAGCAGTTCTTC TRBJ2-1 TRBV7-7 NA TRBD2
CASSVAGSGYEQYF TGTGCCAGCAGCGTAGCCGGGAGTGGTTACGAGCAGTACTTC TRBJ2-7 TRBV9 NA NA
CASSFSGLTGNEQFF TGTGCCAGCAGTTTCAGCGGACTTACGGGAAATGAGCAGTTCTTC TRBJ2-1 TRBV28 NA NA
CASSFEPRSYNEQFF TGTGCCAGCAGTTTCGAGCCCCGCTCCTACAATGAGCAGTTCTTC TRBJ2-1 TRBV6-5 NA NA
CASSGLIWGIGSYNSPLHF TGTGCCAGCAGTGGTCTTATTTGGGGCATCGGCTCCTATAATTCCCCCCTCCACTTT TRBJ1-6 TRBV2 NA NA
CASSLIGGGGELFF TGTGCCAGCAGCTTAATTGGGGGAGGGGGGGAGCTGTTTTTT TRBJ2-2 TRBV7-2 NA TRBD2
CASSLGPQSHYYGYTF TGTGCCAGCAGCTTAGGCCCACAGTCCCATTACTATGGCTACACCTTC TRBJ1-2 TRBV5-8 NA NA
CASSLWGQGQPQHF TGTGCCAGCAGTTTATGGGGTCAGGGTCAGCCCCAGCATTTT TRBJ1-5 TRBV28 NA NA
CASSEVRYF TGTGCCAGCAGTGAAGTGCGCTACTTC TRBJ2-7 TRBV6-1 few NA
CASSPGLAVQETQYF TGTGCCAGCAGCCCGGGACTAGCGGTCCAAGAGACCCAGTACTTC TRBJ2-5 TRBV9 NA TRBD2
CATSKGRGLANYGYTF TGTGCCACCAGCAAGGGCAGGGGGCTTGCTAACTATGGCTACACCTTC TRBJ1-2 TRBV15 few TRBD1
CASSGRSYEQYF TGCGCCAGCAGTGGGAGGAGCTACGAGCAGTACTTC TRBJ2-7 TRBV10-1 NA NA
CAITGGRGSSYEQYF TGTGCCATCACAGGGGGCAGGGGGTCGTCCTACGAGCAGTACTTC TRBJ2-7 TRBV7-9 NA TRBD1
CASGEAGPYNEQFF TGCGCCAGCGGGGAGGCAGGTCCTTACAATGAGCAGTTCTTC TRBJ2-1 TRBV10-2 NA NA
CASSVGDSQETQYF TGTGCCAGCAGCGTAGGGGACTCCCAAGAGACCCAGTACTTC TRBJ2-5 TRBV9 NA NA
CASSLVGAEGYTF TGTGCCAGCAGCTTAGTAGGGGCGGAGGGCTACACCTTC TRBJ1-2 TRBV7-9 NA NA